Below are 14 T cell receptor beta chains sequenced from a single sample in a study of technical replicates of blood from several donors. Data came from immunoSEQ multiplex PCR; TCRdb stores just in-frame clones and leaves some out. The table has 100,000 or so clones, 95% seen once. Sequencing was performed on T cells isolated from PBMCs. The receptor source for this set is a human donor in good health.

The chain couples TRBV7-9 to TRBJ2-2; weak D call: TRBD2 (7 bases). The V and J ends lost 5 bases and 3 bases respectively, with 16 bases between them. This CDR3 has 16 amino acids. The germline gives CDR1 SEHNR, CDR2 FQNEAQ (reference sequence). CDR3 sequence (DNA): TGTGCCAGCAGCCCTGGGGGGGGCAGCCACACCGGGGAGCTGTTTTTT. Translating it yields CASSPGGGSHTGELFF.

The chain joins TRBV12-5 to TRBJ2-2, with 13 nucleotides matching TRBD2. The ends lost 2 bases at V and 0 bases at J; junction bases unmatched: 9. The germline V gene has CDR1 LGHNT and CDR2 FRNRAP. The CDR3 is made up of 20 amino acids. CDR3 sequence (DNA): TGTGCTAGTGGTTTGCCCCGACTAGCGGGGGGCCGCACGAACACCGGGGAGCTGTTTTTT. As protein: CASGLPRLAGGRTNTGELFF.

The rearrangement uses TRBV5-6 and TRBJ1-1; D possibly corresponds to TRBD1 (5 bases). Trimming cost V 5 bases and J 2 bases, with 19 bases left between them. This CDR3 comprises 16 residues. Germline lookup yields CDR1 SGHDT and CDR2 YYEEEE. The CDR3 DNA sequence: TGTGCCAGCAGTTCAGGGATGGCTCTGGGCAACACTGAAGCTTTCTTT. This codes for CASSSGMALGNTEAFF.

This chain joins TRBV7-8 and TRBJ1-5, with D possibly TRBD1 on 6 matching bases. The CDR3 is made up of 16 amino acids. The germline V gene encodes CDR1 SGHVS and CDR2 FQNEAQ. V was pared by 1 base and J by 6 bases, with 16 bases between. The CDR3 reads CASSLGTGNSVQPQHF. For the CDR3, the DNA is TGTGCCAGCAGCTTAGGAACAGGGAACTCTGTTCAGCCCCAGCATTTT.

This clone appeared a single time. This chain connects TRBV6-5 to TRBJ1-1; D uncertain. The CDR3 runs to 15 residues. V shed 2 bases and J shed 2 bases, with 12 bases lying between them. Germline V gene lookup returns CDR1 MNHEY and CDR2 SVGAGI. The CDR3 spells CASSYSTGLNTEAFF. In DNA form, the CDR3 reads TGTGCCAGCAGTTACAGTACGGGTTTAAACACTGAAGCTTTCTTT.

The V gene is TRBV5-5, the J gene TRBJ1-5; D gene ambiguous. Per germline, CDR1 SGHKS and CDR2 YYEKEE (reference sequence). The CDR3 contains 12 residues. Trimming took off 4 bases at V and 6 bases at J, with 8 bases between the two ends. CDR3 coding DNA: TGTGCCAGCAGCATCCCCGGTCAGCCCCAGCATTTT. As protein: CASSIPGQPQHF.

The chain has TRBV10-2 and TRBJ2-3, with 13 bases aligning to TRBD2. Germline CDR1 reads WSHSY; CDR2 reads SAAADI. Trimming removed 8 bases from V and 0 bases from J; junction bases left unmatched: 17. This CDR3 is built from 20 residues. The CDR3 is CASHLTGLAGISSSTDTQYF. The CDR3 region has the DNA TGCGCCAGCCACCTAACGGGACTAGCGGGGATATCATCTAGCACAGATACGCAGTATTTT.

CDR3 coding DNA: TGTGCCAGCAGCTTAGAAGGACTAGCGGGAGAAAAGTCCTACAATGAGCAGTTCTTC. Translating gives CASSLEGLAGEKSYNEQFF. The rearrangement links TRBV11-2 to TRBJ2-1; TRBD2 aligns across 13 bases. The CDR3 spans 19 residues. J gave up 1 base and V 0 bases, and 6 bases lay outside the gene matches. Germline CDR1 reads SGHAT; CDR2 reads FQNNGV.

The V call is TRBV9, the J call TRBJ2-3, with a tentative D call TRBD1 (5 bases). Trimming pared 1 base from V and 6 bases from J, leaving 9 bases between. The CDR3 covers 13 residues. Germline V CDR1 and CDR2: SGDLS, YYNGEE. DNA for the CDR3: TGTGCCAGCAGCGTACAGGGAAGGGATACGCAGTATTTT. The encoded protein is CASSVQGRDTQYF.

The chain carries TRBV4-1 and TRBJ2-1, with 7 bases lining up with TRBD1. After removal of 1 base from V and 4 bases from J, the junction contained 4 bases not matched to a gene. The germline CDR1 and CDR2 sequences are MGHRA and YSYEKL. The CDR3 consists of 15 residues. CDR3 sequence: CASSQGDRLYNEQFF. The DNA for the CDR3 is TGCGCCAGCAGCCAAGGGGACAGATTATACAATGAGCAGTTCTTC.

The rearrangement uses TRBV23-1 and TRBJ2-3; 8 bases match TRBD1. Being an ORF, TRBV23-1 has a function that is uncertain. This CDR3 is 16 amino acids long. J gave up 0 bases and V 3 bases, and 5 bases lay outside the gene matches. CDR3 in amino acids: CASSQSGQGSTDTQYF. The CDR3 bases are TGCGCCAGCAGTCAGAGTGGACAGGGAAGCACAGATACGCAGTATTTT.

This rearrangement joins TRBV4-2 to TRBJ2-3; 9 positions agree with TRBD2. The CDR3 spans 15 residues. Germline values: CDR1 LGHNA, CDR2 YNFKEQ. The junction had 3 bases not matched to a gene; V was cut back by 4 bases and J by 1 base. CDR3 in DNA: TGTGCCAGCAGCCCGGCGGGGGGGGGCACAGATACGCAGTATTTT. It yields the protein CASSPAGGGTDTQYF.

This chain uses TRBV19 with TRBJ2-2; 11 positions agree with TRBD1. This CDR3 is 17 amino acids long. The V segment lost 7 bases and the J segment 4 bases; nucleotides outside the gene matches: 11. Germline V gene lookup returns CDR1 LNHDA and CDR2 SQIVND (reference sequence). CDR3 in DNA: TGTGCCAGTATTAAGCTCACCGGGACAGGGGGCACCGGGGAGCTGTTTTTT. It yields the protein CASIKLTGTGGTGELFF.

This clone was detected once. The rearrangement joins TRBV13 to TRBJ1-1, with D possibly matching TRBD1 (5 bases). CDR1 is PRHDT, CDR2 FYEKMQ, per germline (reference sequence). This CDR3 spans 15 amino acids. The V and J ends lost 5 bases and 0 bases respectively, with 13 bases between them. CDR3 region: CASSTQPTVNTEAFF. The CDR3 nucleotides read TGTGCCAGCAGCACTCAGCCGACAGTGAACACTGAAGCTTTCTTT.